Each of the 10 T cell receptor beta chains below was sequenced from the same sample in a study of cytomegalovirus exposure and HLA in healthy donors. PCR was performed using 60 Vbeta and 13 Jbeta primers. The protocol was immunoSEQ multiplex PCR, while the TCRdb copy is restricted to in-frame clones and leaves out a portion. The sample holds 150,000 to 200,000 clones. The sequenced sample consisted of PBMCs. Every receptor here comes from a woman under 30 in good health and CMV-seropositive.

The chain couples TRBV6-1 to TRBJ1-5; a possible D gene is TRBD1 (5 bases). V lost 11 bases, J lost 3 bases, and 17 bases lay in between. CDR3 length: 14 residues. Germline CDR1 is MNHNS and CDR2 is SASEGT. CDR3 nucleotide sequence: TGTGCCTCTGGATGGGGGGGACTCAATCAGCCCCAGCATTTT. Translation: CASGWGGLNQPQHF.

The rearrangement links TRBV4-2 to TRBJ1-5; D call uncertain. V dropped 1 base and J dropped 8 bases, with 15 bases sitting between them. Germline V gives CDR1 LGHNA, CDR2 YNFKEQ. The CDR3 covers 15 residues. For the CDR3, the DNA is TGTGCCAGCAGCCAAGGTGCGGGTCCTCGGGAGCCCCAGCATTTT. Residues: CASSQGAGPREPQHF.

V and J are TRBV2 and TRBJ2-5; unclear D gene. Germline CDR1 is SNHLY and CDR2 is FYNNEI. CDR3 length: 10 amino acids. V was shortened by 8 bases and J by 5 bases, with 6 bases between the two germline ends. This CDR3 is CASLRETQYF. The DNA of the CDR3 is TGTGCCAGCCTGCGGGAGACCCAGTACTTC.

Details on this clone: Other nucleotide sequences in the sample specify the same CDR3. The CDR3 DNA is TGTGCCAGCAGCGCCGGGACTAGTGGGTACGAGCAGTACTTC. Translation: CASSAGTSGYEQYF. The V gene is TRBV9, the J gene TRBJ2-7, with 8 nucleotides matching TRBD2. CDR1 SGDLS and CDR2 YYNGEE come from the germline V gene. The CDR3 length is 14 residues. J lost 4 bases, V lost 3 bases, and 6 bases had no gene match.

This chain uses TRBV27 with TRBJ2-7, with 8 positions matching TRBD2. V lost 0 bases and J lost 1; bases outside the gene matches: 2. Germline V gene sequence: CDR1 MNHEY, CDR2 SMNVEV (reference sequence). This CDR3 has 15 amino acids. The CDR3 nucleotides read TGTGCCAGCAGTTTATCGACTAGCGATTCCTACGAGCAGTACTTC. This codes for CASSLSTSDSYEQYF.

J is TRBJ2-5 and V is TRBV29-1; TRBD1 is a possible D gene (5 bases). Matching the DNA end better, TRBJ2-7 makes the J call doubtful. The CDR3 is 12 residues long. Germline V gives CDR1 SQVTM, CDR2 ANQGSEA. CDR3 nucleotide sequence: TGCAGCGTTGGGGGCGGAACCTACGAGCAGTACTTC. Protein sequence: CSVGGGTYEQYF.

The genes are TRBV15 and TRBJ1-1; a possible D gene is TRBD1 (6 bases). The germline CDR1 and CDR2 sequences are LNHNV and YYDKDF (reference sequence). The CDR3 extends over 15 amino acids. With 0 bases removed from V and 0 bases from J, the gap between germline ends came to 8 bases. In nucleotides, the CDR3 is TGTGCCACCAGCAGAGACGGGACACTGAACACTGAAGCTTTCTTT. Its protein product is CATSRDGTLNTEAFF. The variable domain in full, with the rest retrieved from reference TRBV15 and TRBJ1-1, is DAMVIQNPRYQVTQFGKPVTLSCSQTLNHNVMYWYQQKSSQAPKLLFHYYDKDFNNEADTPDNFQSRRPNTSFCFLDIRSPGLGDTAMYLCATSRDGTLNTEAFFGQGTRLTVV.

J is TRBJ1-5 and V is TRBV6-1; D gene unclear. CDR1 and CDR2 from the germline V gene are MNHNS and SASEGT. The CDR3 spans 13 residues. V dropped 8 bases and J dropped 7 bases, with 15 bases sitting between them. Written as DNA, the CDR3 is TGTGCCAGCGTACGTGGCGGGGTGCAGCCCCAGCATTTT. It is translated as CASVRGGVQPQHF.

CDR3 nucleotide sequence: TGTGCCAGCAGGACCTGGGGAGGAGGGGCTGAAGCTTTCTTT. Amino acid sequence: CASRTWGGGAEAFF. This chain uses TRBV5-6 with TRBJ1-1, with D possibly matching TRBD1 (5 bases). Germline V gene data show CDR1 as SGHDT and CDR2 as YYEEEE. V shed 5 bases and J shed 6 bases, with 17 bases lying between them. The CDR3 has 14 residues.

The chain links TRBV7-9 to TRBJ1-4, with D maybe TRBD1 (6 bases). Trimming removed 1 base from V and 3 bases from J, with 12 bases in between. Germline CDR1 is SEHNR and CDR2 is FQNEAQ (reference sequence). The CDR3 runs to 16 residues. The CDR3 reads CASSLDMGAPNEKLFF. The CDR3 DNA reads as TGTGCCAGCAGCTTAGATATGGGGGCCCCTAATGAAAAACTGTTTTTT.